This T cell receptor beta chain was identified in a study of blood T cells in healthy people across ages. General study results and limits: Possibly, changes in expanded clonotypes were confounded because donor CMV status was unknown.

Donors ranged from roughly 6 to 95 years old and were healthy Caucasians in Russia. As regards this clonotype: Its specificity is not known.

The V end lost 6 bases, the J end lost 0 bases, and 17 bases lay between the germline ends. The CDR3 has 17 residues. Germline V gives CDR1 MNHNS, CDR2 SASEGT. It was with a sample-barcoded 5' primer and a J-beta primer mix that a second PCR of about 6 to 11 cycles was run. Each sample provided no less than 2.5 million CDR3-containing paired-end reads. TCRdb reprocessed the 5' RACE reads with MiXCR, giving one entry per CDR3 protein. The table lists about 930,000 distinct CDR3 sequences, 25% to 30% of them singletons. The sample was also linked to a second study, of T cells of mothers and their children.

The chain is built from TRBV6-1 and TRBJ2-2, with D unclear. The source material was blood. The sequence was collected from a woman in her 40s in good health. CDR3 region: CASRGTAYRANTGELFF. CDR3 coding DNA: TGTGCCAGCAGGGGAACAGCCTACCGAGCGAACACCGGGGAGCTGTTTTTT.